This T cell receptor beta chain was identified during a study of beta chain features in type 1 diabetes. Overall study findings and caveats: Any HLA type influence on TCRB rearrangement was left unresolved here. For Type 1 diabetes patients, all four CD4+ subsets carried TCRB CDR3s that were moderately but significantly shorter. Comparison showed that naive, central memory and Treg TCRB repertoires appeared more similar among patients than among healthy donors. Any PCR bias toward short templates would affect both groups alike.

Germline CDR1 and CDR2: SGHDN and FVKESK. Trimming took off 5 bases at V and 3 bases at J, with 11 bases between the two ends. This CDR3 contains 13 residues. This clone has a handful of counts. Its antigen is unknown. The whole isolated RNA underwent reverse transcription, so sequencing captured expressed TCRB transcripts. This table comes from immunoSEQ multiplex PCR, and its TCRdb copy is limited to in-frame clones, with some not included. The table records over 650,000 clones, about 14% of them present only once. V gene TRBV14 combines with J gene TRBJ2-7; possible D gene TRBD2, 5 bases. Sequenced: naive CD4+ T cells from blood. This TCR was recovered from a man aged 18 to 29 with type 1 diabetes. In nucleotides, the CDR3 is TGTGCCAGCAGCAGGTCGGCGGGCTACGAGCAGTACTTC. Residues: CASSRSAGYEQYF.